This TCR beta chain comes out of a study of T cells in localized non-small cell lung cancer. General study points: For the top 100 tumor clones, a median roughly 56 also appeared in adjacent lung.

This clone was picked up one time. Its matching antigen is unknown. V lost 4 bases to trimming and J lost 3 bases; unmatched junction nucleotides: 4. This CDR3 contains 15 residues. Germline-derived CDR1 and CDR2 are MGHDK and SYGVNS. Sequencing used immunoSEQ multiplex PCR; TCRdb keeps in-frame clones, though not all of them. The data contain about 78,000 clones, approximately 85% of them singletons. V gene TRBV25-1 combines with J gene TRBJ1-1; 11 nucleotides agree with TRBD1. The sequencing used peripheral blood, collected before any cancer treatment. The source of this sequence is a man aged 40 to 70 with stage I lung adenocarcinoma. CDR3 nucleotide sequence: TGTGCCAGCAGTGGGGACAGGGGGGTGGACACTGAAGCTTTCTTT. Residues: CASSGDRGVDTEAFF. The whole variable domain, remainder taken from reference TRBV25-1 and TRBJ1-1, is EADIYQTPRYLVIGTGKKITLECSQTMGHDKMYWYQQDPGMELHLIHYSYGVNSTEKGDLSSESTVSRIRTEHFPLTLESARPSHTSQYLCASSGDRGVDTEAFFGQGTRLTVV.